This T cell receptor beta chain was sequenced during a study of blood T cell repertoires in COVID-19. The method was immunoSEQ multiplex PCR; TCRdb's version includes in-frame clones alone and lacks a portion of them. This table holds tens of thousands of clones, 80% found once. The CDR3 contains 17 residues. Germline CDR1 and CDR2: SGHVS and FNYEAQ. Trimming left V 0 bases short and J 0 bases short, with 15 bases between. The TCR comes from an elderly woman with acute or convalescent COVID-19. Sequencing was performed on peripheral blood. The rearrangement uses TRBV7-6 and TRBJ2-7, with D maybe TRBD1 (6 bases). The chain's CDR3 is CASSLAIVRGSSYEQYF. DNA for the CDR3: TGTGCCAGCAGCTTAGCGATTGTCAGGGGCAGCTCCTACGAGCAGTACTTC.